This T cell receptor (beta chain) appears in the sequencing data of a study of blood T cell repertoires in COVID-19. The CDR3 extends over 14 amino acids. Germline CDR1 is MNHNS and CDR2 is SASEGT. V lost 5 bases to trimming and J lost 5 bases; unmatched junction nucleotides: 7. Repertoires were generated with immunoSEQ multiplex PCR, while TCRdb's copy carries only in-frame clones and drops some. The data contain some 300,000 clones, over 80% of them singletons. This clonotype was obtained from a woman in her forties or fifties with COVID-19, enrolled during active disease. Sequencing used peripheral blood. This chain connects TRBV6-1 to TRBJ1-1, with 8 bases fitting TRBD1. CDR3 amino acids: CASSSWTGMTEAFF. The CDR3 DNA reads TGTGCCAGCAGTTCATGGACAGGGATGACTGAAGCTTTCTTT.